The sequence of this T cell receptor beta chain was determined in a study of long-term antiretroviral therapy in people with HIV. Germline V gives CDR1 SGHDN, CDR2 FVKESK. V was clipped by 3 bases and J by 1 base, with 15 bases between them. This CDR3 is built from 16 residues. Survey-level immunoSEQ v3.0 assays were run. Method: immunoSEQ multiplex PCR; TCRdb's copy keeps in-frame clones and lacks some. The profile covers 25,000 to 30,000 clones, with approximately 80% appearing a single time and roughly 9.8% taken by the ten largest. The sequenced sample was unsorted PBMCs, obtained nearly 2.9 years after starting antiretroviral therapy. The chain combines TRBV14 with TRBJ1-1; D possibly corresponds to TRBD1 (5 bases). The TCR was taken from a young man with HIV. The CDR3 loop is CASSHGGRGPNTEAFF. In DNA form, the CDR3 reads TGTGCCAGCAGCCACGGGGGAAGGGGCCCGAACACTGAAGCTTTCTTT.